Following are 8 T cell receptor beta chains from one sample sequenced in a study of shared clonotypes between healthy human individuals. TCRdb keeps only in-frame clones here, not all; method: immunoSEQ multiplex PCR. The table lists about 1 million clones, 65% to 80% of them singletons. The sample was memory CD4+ T cells sorted from blood. Subset of the sample: CD45RA-negative fraction. These receptors were collected from a man younger than 30 in good health.

This clone has only a few counts. V is TRBV2 and J is TRBJ2-6, with D unclear. Per germline, CDR1 SNHLY and CDR2 FYNNEI. The CDR3 length is 14 residues. Trimming cost V 6 bases and J 0 bases, with 6 bases left between them. CDR3 in amino acids: CASSASSGANVLTF. DNA for the CDR3: TGTGCCAGCAGCGCTAGCTCTGGGGCCAACGTCCTGACTTTC.

The V and J genes are TRBV5-1 and TRBJ2-3; D is undetermined. Trimming took off 0 bases at V and 0 bases at J, with 11 bases between the two ends. Germline assignment: CDR1 SGHRS and CDR2 YFSETQ. The CDR3 is made up of 16 amino acids. DNA for the CDR3: TGCGCCAGCAGCTTGGGTGGGATTGGCAGCACAGATACGCAGTATTTT. Translated, it gives CASSLGGIGSTDTQYF.

The rearrangement uses TRBV28 and TRBJ1-1; D might be TRBD1 (6 bases). V lost 5 bases to trimming and J lost 4 bases, with 17 bases between them. The CDR3 is 15 amino acids. Germline CDR1 and CDR2: MDHEN and SYDVKM. The CDR3 coding sequence is TGTGCCAGCAGTCCTCCTCCCCGAGGGGGCACTGAAGCTTTCTTT. Translated, it gives CASSPPPRGGTEAFF.

The gene calls are TRBV5-3 and TRBJ1-2, with D tentatively TRBD1 (5 bases). TRBV5-3 is given ORF status, its function remaining uncertain. CDR3 length: 13 amino acids. V gave up 0 bases and J gave up 4 bases, with 7 bases separating them. The CDR3 loop is CARSLGRVYGYTF. CDR3 in DNA: TGTGCCAGAAGCTTGGGCAGGGTCTATGGCTACACCTTC.

This clone was seen a few times. The chain uses TRBV19 and TRBJ1-5; D gene uncertain. The length of the CDR3 is 9 residues. The V and J ends lost 7 bases and 10 bases respectively, with 5 bases between them. The germline gives CDR1 LNHDA, CDR2 SQIVND (reference sequence). The CDR3 region has the DNA TGTGCCAGTACCCCCCCCCAGCATTTT. This encodes CASTPPQHF. The whole variable domain, remainder taken from reference TRBV19 and TRBJ1-5, is DGGITQSPKYLFRKEGQNVTLSCEQNLNHDAMYWYRQDPGQGLRLIYYSQIVNDFQKGDIAEGYSVSREKKESFPLTVTSAQKNPTAFYLCASTPPQHFGDGTRLSIL.

The chain recombines TRBV27 with TRBJ2-1; tentative D call: TRBD2 (6 bases). The CDR3 runs 12 residues. Germline V CDR1 and CDR2: MNHEY, SMNVEV (reference sequence). V lost 6 bases and J 12 bases, leaving 15 bases between the germline ends. In nucleotides, the CDR3 is TGTGCCAGCAGGCCCATTGGGGGGACGCAGTTCTTC. It yields the protein CASRPIGGTQFF.

Only a few counts were recorded for this clone. Other DNA sequences in the sample encode the same CDR3. The V and J genes are TRBV6-5 and TRBJ1-6, with 8 positions matching TRBD1. The ends lost 6 bases at V and 7 bases at J; junction bases unmatched: 5. The CDR3 has 14 residues. Germline V gene sequence: CDR1 MNHEY, CDR2 SVGAGI. The CDR3 bases are TGTGCCAGCAGCCGACAGGGGTTCAATTCACCCCTCCACTTT. Protein product: CASSRQGFNSPLHF.

V usage is TRBV6-4 and J usage is TRBJ2-2; 9 bases line up with TRBD2. The CDR3 is made up of 15 amino acids. V dropped 4 bases and J dropped 5; count of bases not matched to a gene: 5. Germline loops: CDR1 MRHNA, CDR2 SNTAGT. CDR3 protein: CASSAGSGSTGELFF. In DNA form, the CDR3 reads TGTGCCAGCAGTGCGGGTAGCGGGAGTACCGGGGAGCTGTTTTTT.